One sample yielded the 5 T cell receptor beta chains listed below, sequenced in a study of shared clonotypes between healthy human individuals. The method was immunoSEQ multiplex PCR; TCRdb's version includes in-frame clones alone and lacks a portion of them. This sample has approximately 740,000 clones, with 80% to 95% found just once. Positively selected for CCR7, the CD45RO-negative cells used as naive CD8 cells excluded terminally differentiated effector memory CD45RA+ cells. What was sequenced was naive CD8+ T cells sorted from blood. The receptors derive from a man in his thirties or forties in good health.

The chain uses TRBV6-5 and TRBJ2-3; no clear D gene. Trimming took 4 bases from V and 5 from J, leaving 10 bases between them. CDR1 and CDR2 from the germline V gene are MNHEY and SVGAGI. The CDR3 has 13 amino acids. The CDR3 nucleotides read TGTGCCAGCAGTTCGCAAAATAGAGATACGCAGTATTTT. Protein product: CASSSQNRDTQYF.

The chain recombines TRBV6-5 with TRBJ1-5; no firm D call. The V gene's germline CDR1 is MNHEY and CDR2 SVGAGI. The CDR3 covers 13 residues. V was cut by 2 bases and J by 0 bases, with 2 bases left in between. The CDR3 spells CASSYNSNQPQHF. The CDR3, as DNA: TGTGCCAGCAGTTACAATAGCAATCAGCCCCAGCATTTT.

This clone has only one observation. This chain connects TRBV6-5 to TRBJ2-1; the D is unclear. This CDR3 comprises 12 residues. Germline V lookup: CDR1 MNHEY, CDR2 SVGAGI. The V end lost 6 bases, the J end lost 9 bases, and 12 bases lay between the germline ends. The CDR3 DNA is TGTGCCAGCAGCCCGGGTGGTGCTGAGCAGTTCTTC. Its protein is CASSPGGAEQFF.

This rearrangement joins TRBV11-2 to TRBJ1-1, with TRBD1 identical over 7 bases. Germline CDR1 reads SGHAT; CDR2 reads FQNNGV. With V trimmed by 0 bases and J by 3 bases, 10 bases remained unmatched. CDR3 size: 17 residues. The CDR3 region has the DNA TGTGCCAGCAGCTTAGAACCCCAGACAGGGTCGGACACTGAAGCTTTCTTT. Translating gives CASSLEPQTGSDTEAFF.

V gene TRBV6-5 combines with J gene TRBJ2-3; D gene ambiguous. V shed 6 bases and J shed 4 bases, with 8 bases lying between them. This CDR3 comprises 12 residues. Germline CDR1 MNHEY, CDR2 SVGAGI. CDR3 amino acids: CASSADSDTQYF. CDR3 nucleotides: TGTGCCAGCAGCGCAGACTCAGATACGCAGTATTTT.